This entry is about one TCR beta chain. The antigen is unknown. CD45RA+ naive and CD45RA-negative memory subsets were separated from CD4+ cells. The entry originates in a study of shared clonotypes between healthy human individuals. The study, taken as a whole, reports: Among non-shared clonotypes, generation probabilities were lower than among those shared by all four donors.

V lost 0 bases and J lost 3, with 11 bases in between. CDR3 size: 15 residues. CDR1 MNHNS and CDR2 SASEGT come from the germline V gene. Clones were sequenced by immunoSEQ multiplex PCR, and TCRdb holds only the in-frame ones, with some missing. The table lists 2 million to 2.5 million clones, roughly 93% of them singletons. Specimen: naive CD4+ T cells from PBMCs. Regarding subset: CD45RA+ positively selected. The source of this sequence is a man younger than 35 in good health. Some clones in this sample may be carry-over from other donors' samples. The V call is TRBV6-1, the J call TRBJ1-2; no reliable D call. Here the CDR3 DNA reads TGTGCCAGCAGTGAAGCGCAAGGGCCCTACTATGGCTACACCTTC. It specifies CASSEAQGPYYGYTF.